The 5 T cell receptor beta chains presented below share a single source sample, sequenced in a study of response to subunit inactivated influenza vaccine (dated by TCRdb to 2017 to 2018). Preparation of the library involved RT-PCR. Sequencing took place on an Illumina HiSeq 2500. The raw public reads went through TCRdb reprocessing: fastp at Q25, MiXCR clone calling, in-frame beta chains kept. For every CDR3 protein sequence, its rows merge into one entry that carries the most common genes and DNA. This sample is represented by some 500,000 distinct CDR3 sequences; more than 15% of them were singletons. The top ten constitute less than 4% of the sample. Sequenced here: CD4+ T cells sorted from PBMCs, sampled roughly 24 months after vaccination. Source of these receptors: a man aged 45 to 75 who received an inactivated influenza vaccine. Donor details come from another sample of the same person, matched by shared clones.

This rearrangement joins TRBV7-8 to TRBJ2-7, with D hard to call. V dropped 2 bases and J dropped 4 bases, with 6 bases sitting between them. CDR3 size: 12 residues. CDR1 is SGHVS and CDR2 is FQNEAQ in the germline V gene. The CDR3 is CASSLYQYEQYF. As DNA, the CDR3 is TGTGCCAGCAGCTTATATCAATACGAGCAGTACTTC.

The rearrangement joins TRBV11-2 to TRBJ2-1; 9 positions match TRBD2. CDR3 length: 18 residues. J was trimmed by 4 bases and V by 1 base; bases with no gene match: 11. Per germline, CDR1 SGHAT and CDR2 FQNNGV. The CDR3 spells CASSLGGTSMGPYNEQFF. CDR3 coding DNA: TGTGCCAGCAGCTTAGGTGGGACTAGCATGGGGCCTTACAATGAGCAGTTCTTC.

As for this clonotype: A junction boundary mismatches the germline segment, possibly from a read error. The chain has TRBV7-2 and TRBJ2-7; 8 nucleotides agree with TRBD1. The CDR3 length is 12 residues. In germline, CDR1 is SGHTA, CDR2 FQGNSA. In nucleotides, the CDR3 is TGTGCCAGCAGTTTAGACAGGGGACCGCAGTACTTC. This translates into CASSLDRGPQYF.

The rearrangement uses TRBV12-3 or TRBV12-4 and TRBJ2-4, with D perhaps given as TRBD1 or TRBD2 (5 bases each). The CDR3 has 14 residues. V dropped 7 bases and J dropped 3 bases, with 13 bases sitting between them. The chain's CDR3 is CASTIRGHKNIQYF. Written as DNA, the CDR3 is TGTGCCAGCACCATCCGGGGCCACAAAAACATTCAGTACTTC.

This clonotype was recorded a few times. The chain combines TRBV7-2 with TRBJ2-7, with D maybe TRBD2 (5 bases). Germline V lookup: CDR1 SGHTA, CDR2 FQGNSA. V was shortened by 2 bases and J by 6 bases, with 11 bases between the two germline ends. The CDR3 covers 13 residues. The CDR3 DNA reads TGTGCCAGCAGCTTATCAGCGCTAGCCGAGCAGTACTTC. Translation: CASSLSALAEQYF.